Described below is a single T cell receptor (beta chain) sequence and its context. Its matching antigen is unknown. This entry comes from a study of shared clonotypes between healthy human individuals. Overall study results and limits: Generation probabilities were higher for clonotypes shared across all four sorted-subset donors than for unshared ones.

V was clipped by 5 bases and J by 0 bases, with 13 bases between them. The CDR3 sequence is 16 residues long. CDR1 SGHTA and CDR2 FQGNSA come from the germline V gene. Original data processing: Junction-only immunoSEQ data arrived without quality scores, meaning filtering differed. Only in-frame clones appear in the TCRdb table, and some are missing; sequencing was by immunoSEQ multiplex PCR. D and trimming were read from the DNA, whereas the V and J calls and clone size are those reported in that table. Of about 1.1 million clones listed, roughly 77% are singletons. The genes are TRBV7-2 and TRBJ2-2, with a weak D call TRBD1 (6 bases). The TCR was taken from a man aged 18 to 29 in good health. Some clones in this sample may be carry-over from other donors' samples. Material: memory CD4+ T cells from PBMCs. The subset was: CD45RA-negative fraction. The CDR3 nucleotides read TGTGCCAGCAGCCGCGGACAGAAAACGAACACCGGGGAGCTGTTTTTT. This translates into CASSRGQKTNTGELFF.